This T cell receptor (beta chain) was profiled in a study of neurological immune-mediated disorders. Study-level points and caveats: The study found no CDR3 amino acid sequences shared by expanded clones across subjects, suggesting private repertoires in all groups.

As concerns this clonotype: Its antigen remains unknown.

Noted time point: longitudinal time-point 2. From 2 million PBMCs stored at -80 C, the unsorted libraries were generated. The cDNA was generated by 5'RACE with 10-nucleotide random UMIs. TCRdb processed the 5' RACE reads anew with MiXCR; each CDR3 protein has one entry. This sample has 70,000 to 95,000 distinct CDR3 sequences; approximately 13% occur once, and the top ten carry under 6%. This CDR3 spans 16 amino acids. Between the trimmed V and J ends, which lost 5 bases and 6 bases, there was a span of 21 bases. Germline lookup yields CDR1 MNHEY and CDR2 SMNVEV (reference sequence). The receptor was isolated from a female donor with HTLV-1-associated myelopathy (HAM/TSP). The V gene is TRBV27, the J gene TRBJ2-3; tentative D call: TRBD1 (6 bases). Sample: PBMCs. Here the CDR3 reads CASSHRLVRTADTQYF. CDR3 DNA: TGTGCCAGCAGTCATAGACTGGTCCGGACAGCCGATACGCAGTATTTT.